These 23 T cell receptor beta chains were sequenced from one sample in a study of T cell changes during pregnancy in multiple sclerosis. Clones were read by immunoSEQ multiplex PCR, and TCRdb kept only the in-frame ones, dropping some. The sample holds 67,000 or so clones, 92% seen once. Specimen: CD8+ T cells from peripheral blood mononuclear cells, collected in the third trimester of pregnancy. Source of these receptors: a female donor in good health, enrolled as a control in a pregnancy study.

The chain couples TRBV9 to TRBJ1-1; 7 bases map to TRBD1. The CDR3 is 14 residues long. Germline CDR1 reads SGDLS; CDR2 reads YYNGEE. The junction had 7 bases not matched to a gene; V was cut back by 4 bases and J by 4 bases. The CDR3 region is CASSTGTVVTEAFF. CDR3 bases: TGTGCCAGCAGCACAGGGACAGTTGTCACTGAAGCTTTCTTT.

V and J are TRBV4-3 and TRBJ2-1, with TRBD2 identical over 9 bases. The CDR3 is 16 amino acids. Germline-derived CDR1 and CDR2 are LGHNA and YSLEER. J gave up 8 bases and V 1 base, and 9 bases lay outside the gene matches. The CDR3 region is CASSQGVGLAFDEQFF. The CDR3 DNA reads TGCGCCAGCAGCCAAGGGGTGGGACTAGCTTTTGATGAGCAGTTCTTC.

CDR3 residues: CASSYSSVRVEQYF. The CDR3, as DNA: TGTGCCAGCAGTTACTCGTCTGTTCGGGTCGAGCAGTACTTC. The chain employs TRBV6-5 and TRBJ2-7; no firm D call. The CDR3 length is 14 residues. Germline V gene lookup returns CDR1 MNHEY and CDR2 SVGAGI. The V end lost 0 bases, the J end lost 6 bases, and 12 bases lay between the germline ends.

This rearrangement joins TRBV19 to TRBJ2-1; 7 bases are shared with TRBD1. Germline V CDR1 and CDR2: LNHDA, SQIVND (reference sequence). This CDR3 spans 14 amino acids. V was clipped by 2 bases and J by 5 bases; unmatched bases: 3. The chain's CDR3 is CASSILGQNNEQFF. The CDR3 DNA reads as TGTGCCAGTAGTATATTGGGACAGAACAATGAGCAGTTCTTC.

The table lists this clone with a few counts. With only one base between it and a far larger clone, this is likely a read error. The chain employs TRBV7-9 and TRBJ1-2; D not certain. The CDR3 runs 11 residues. Trimming took 5 bases from V and 3 from J, leaving 4 bases between them. Germline CDR1 SEHNR, CDR2 FQNEAQ (reference sequence). The CDR3 loop reads CASSPDYGYTF. CDR3 in DNA: TGTGCCAGCAGCCCGGACTATGGCTACACCTTC.

The CDR3 sequence: CASSKTGYRQTGTEAFF. In nucleotides, the CDR3 is TGTGCCAGCAGCAAAACGGGATACCGGCAGACAGGCACTGAAGCTTTCTTT. The rearrangement uses TRBV21-1 and TRBJ1-1; TRBD1, the table's D call, was not compared with the DNA. TRBV21-1 is an annotated pseudogene. The CDR3 has 17 amino acids.

The chain employs TRBV4-3 and TRBJ2-2; D perhaps matches TRBD2 (5 bases). Between the trimmed V and J ends, which lost 0 bases and 6 bases, there was a span of 14 bases. The CDR3 loop spans 16 amino acids. The germline V gene has CDR1 LGHNA and CDR2 YSLEER. CDR3 bases: TGCGCCAGCAGCCAAGATGCCGGACTGGAGGCCGGGGAGCTGTTTTTT. Translated: CASSQDAGLEAGELFF.

The chain recombines TRBV25-1 with TRBJ1-1; D is possibly TRBD1 (6 bases). Trimming took off 4 bases at V and 1 base at J, with 7 bases between the two ends. The V gene's germline CDR1 is MGHDK and CDR2 SYGVNS. This CDR3 has 13 residues. The CDR3 loop reads CASSGRGNTEAFF. The DNA for the CDR3 is TGTGCCAGCAGTGGCAGGGGGAACACTGAAGCTTTCTTT.

The chain is built from TRBV7-7 and TRBJ2-2; weak D call: TRBD2 (7 bases). This CDR3 comprises 18 residues. Germline assignment: CDR1 SSHAT and CDR2 FNYEAQ (reference sequence). The V end lost 2 bases, the J end lost 6 bases, and 22 bases lay between the germline ends. The CDR3 nucleotides read TGTGCCAGCAGCTTAAGCTTCGCGGGGGCCACGGGGGCCGGGGAGCTGTTTTTT. It codes for CASSLSFAGATGAGELFF.

This clone came up once. This rearrangement joins TRBV19 to TRBJ1-5, with TRBD1 identical over 7 bases. Per the germline V gene, CDR1 is LNHDA and CDR2 is SQIVND (reference sequence). The ends lost 7 bases at V and 5 bases at J; junction bases unmatched: 2. The length of the CDR3 is 12 residues. The CDR3 sequence is CASTTGDQPQHF. In nucleotides, the CDR3 is TGTGCCAGTACCACAGGGGATCAGCCCCAGCATTTT.

This clone was seen only once. V and J are TRBV29-1 and TRBJ1-2, with 8 bases aligning to TRBD1. Germline V CDR1 and CDR2: SQVTM, ANQGSEA. The V and J ends lost 3 bases and 8 bases, in that order; junction bases with no gene match: 17. The CDR3 is 16 amino acids. The CDR3 sequence is CSVDDSRGRGREGYTF. The CDR3 DNA reads TGCAGCGTTGACGACTCGCGTGGCAGGGGGCGAGAAGGCTACACCTTC.

The V call is TRBV4-3, the J call TRBJ1-1; D is perhaps TRBD1 (6 bases). The CDR3 has 15 amino acids. Trimming removed 4 bases at V and 0 bases at J, with 12 bases between. Germline CDR1 and CDR2: LGHNA and YSLEER. The CDR3 loop is CASSRSDRMNTEAFF. CDR3 nucleotides: TGCGCCAGCAGCCGATCAGACAGGATGAACACTGAAGCTTTCTTT.

This chain links TRBV7-9 with TRBJ1-4, with 9 bases lining up with TRBD1. Germline loops: CDR1 SEHNR, CDR2 FQNEAQ (reference sequence). Trimming cost V 1 base and J 7 bases; bases outside gene matches: 7. CDR3 length: 16 residues. The CDR3 sequence: CASSLGPQGASEKLFF. CDR3 nucleotide sequence: TGTGCCAGCAGCTTAGGACCACAGGGGGCGTCTGAAAAACTGTTTTTT.

V is TRBV5-4 and J is TRBJ1-6; D perhaps matches TRBD1 (5 bases). The V gene lost 4 bases and the J gene lost 7 bases, with 9 bases spanning the gap. Germline V gives CDR1 SGHNT, CDR2 YYREEE (reference sequence). CDR3 size: 13 residues. In DNA, the CDR3 is TGTGCCAGCAGCGAGGAGGGGAATTCACCCCTCCACTTT. As protein: CASSEEGNSPLHF.

The chain carries TRBV27 and TRBJ1-1; 7 nucleotides align to TRBD1. The CDR3 extends over 14 amino acids. V lost 7 bases and J lost 1; bases outside the gene matches: 6. The germline V gene has CDR1 MNHEY and CDR2 SMNVEV (reference sequence). The CDR3 loop reads CASNRQGPNTEAFF. Here the CDR3 DNA reads TGTGCCAGCAACCGACAGGGCCCGAACACTGAAGCTTTCTTT.

The genes are TRBV7-9 and TRBJ2-2; D is possibly TRBD2 (6 bases). V lost 7 bases, J lost 4 bases, and 19 bases lay in between. Germline CDR1 and CDR2: SEHNR and FQNEAQ (reference sequence). CDR3 size: 16 residues. The CDR3 DNA reads TGTGCCAGCAATGTTATTCACGGGGGACCCACCGGGGAGCTGTTTTTT. Its protein product is CASNVIHGGPTGELFF.

The chain employs TRBV27 and TRBJ1-5, with D possibly TRBD1 on 6 matching bases. The CDR3 covers 17 residues. The V gene's germline CDR1 is MNHEY and CDR2 SMNVEV (reference sequence). Trimming shortened V by 5 bases and J by 2 bases, and 19 bases separated the two germline ends. CDR3 region: CASSPLQGTVGNQPQHF. The CDR3 bases are TGTGCCAGCAGTCCCCTACAGGGCACGGTGGGCAATCAGCCCCAGCATTTT.

The CDR3 nucleotides are TGTGCCAGCAGTTCAGAGTTTCAGGAACGGCTGTTTTTT. This codes for CASSSEFQERLFF. The V gene is TRBV7-6, the J gene TRBJ1-4; D unclear. This CDR3 comprises 13 residues. The V end lost 6 bases, the J end lost 14 bases, and 19 bases lay between the germline ends. Per germline, CDR1 SGHVS and CDR2 FNYEAQ.

This chain joins TRBV29-1 and TRBJ2-7; possible D gene TRBD2, 5 bases. The CDR3 sequence is 14 residues long. The V gene's germline CDR1 is SQVTM and CDR2 ANQGSEA. Trimming shortened V by 1 base and J by 2 bases, and 12 bases separated the two germline ends. CDR3 nucleotides: TGCAGCGTTGAAGTCGGACTGAATACCTACGAGCAGTACTTC. Protein product: CSVEVGLNTYEQYF.

The CDR3: CASSPRTGRNSGEQYF. Written as DNA, the CDR3 is TGTGCCAGCAGTCCGAGGACAGGGAGGAATTCTGGCGAGCAGTACTTC. This chain links TRBV27 with TRBJ2-7; 8 nucleotides match TRBD1. CDR3 length: 16 residues. Germline V gives CDR1 MNHEY, CDR2 SMNVEV (reference sequence). The V segment lost 5 bases and the J segment 6 bases; nucleotides outside the gene matches: 15.

This clone came up once. This chain links TRBV6-5 with TRBJ1-2; D remains unclear. The V end lost 5 bases, the J end lost 3 bases, and 16 bases lay between the germline ends. CDR1 is MNHEY and CDR2 is SVGAGI in the germline V gene. CDR3 length: 15 residues. The CDR3 DNA is TGTGCCAGCAGTCAACTCGCCCGGGGAGACTATGGCTACACCTTC. It translates to CASSQLARGDYGYTF.

The chain links TRBV27 to TRBJ1-1, with TRBD1 matching over 9 bases. V shed 6 bases, J shed 1 base, and the junction held 9 bases outside the gene matches. The V gene's germline CDR1 is MNHEY and CDR2 SMNVEV (reference sequence). This CDR3 comprises 16 residues. The CDR3 region has the DNA TGTGCCAGCAGCCCAGACAGGGGGTGGGAGAACACTGAAGCTTTCTTT. Amino acids: CASSPDRGWENTEAFF.

This chain joins TRBV4-2 and TRBJ1-2; 7 positions match TRBD1. Per the germline V gene, CDR1 is LGHNA and CDR2 is YNFKEQ. The CDR3 sequence is 17 residues long. The V and J ends lost 0 bases and 6 bases, in that order; junction bases with no gene match: 13. CDR3: CASSQEPNVQGRNGYTF. The CDR3 DNA reads as TGTGCCAGCAGCCAAGAACCCAACGTACAGGGGAGGAATGGCTACACCTTC.